This T cell receptor (beta chain) was recorded in a study of blood T cell repertoires in COVID-19. Study as a whole: The United States, Italy and Spain supplied acute and convalescent COVID-19 samples.

The junction had 5 bases not matched to a gene; V was cut back by 4 bases and J by 7 bases. Germline CDR1 is SQVTM and CDR2 is ANQGSEA. This CDR3 has 13 amino acids. Per the authors' pipeline: It was from reference gene primer amplification that nucleated cell counts were estimated. Here immunoSEQ multiplex PCR was the method, and the copy in TCRdb shows in-frame clones only, minus some. V and J calls and clone size are given by that table; D and trimming were obtained from the DNA. The sample has roughly 100,000 clones, about 80% seen once. The source material was peripheral blood. The chain recombines TRBV29-1 with TRBJ2-2, with TRBD2 identical over 8 bases. This sequence originates from a man between 65 and 85 years old with acute or convalescent COVID-19. CDR3 DNA: TGCAGCGTTGCGGGACTAGGGATCGGGGAGCTGTTTTTT. Translation gives CSVAGLGIGELFF.